This TCR beta chain was documented in a study of PD-L1 blockade in urothelial cancer. Study-wide background: Most patients, about 85% of the roughly 29, were males with bladder-origin cancer. Each blood sample yielded a median of 141,255 T cells.

Generated by immunoSEQ multiplex PCR, the TCRdb table keeps only in-frame clones and is missing some. The sample records about 63,000 clones, more than 80% being singletons. On this clone: The antigen is unknown.

Time point specified: pretreatment peripheral blood. The study's findings and limits: Tumor-associated clones in the blood of durable-benefit patients grew more at 3 weeks.

The V gene's germline CDR1 is PRHDT and CDR2 FYEKMQ (reference sequence). This CDR3 is 13 amino acids long. Between the trimmed V and J ends, which lost 1 base and 7 bases, there was a span of 10 bases. The chain is built from TRBV13 and TRBJ1-2; D unclear. The specimen was PBMCs, collected around atezolizumab (anti-PD-L1) treatment. The receptor was isolated from a man aged 65-85 years with urothelial cancer. CDR3 residues: CASSLARLRGYTF. CDR3 DNA sequence: TGTGCCAGCAGCTTAGCCAGACTTCGTGGCTACACCTTC. Full variable domain (rest looked up from reference TRBV13 and TRBJ1-2): AAGVIQSPRHLIKEKRETATLKCYPIPRHDTVYWYQQGPGQDPQFLISFYEKMQSDKGSIPDRFSAQQFSDYHSELNMSSLELGDSALYFCASSLARLRGYTFGSGTRLTVV.